A single T cell receptor beta chain is shown here with its context. Its antigen is as yet unknown. Each sorted subset replicate got 200 ng genomic DNA, tens of thousands of genomes. Clones were read by immunoSEQ multiplex PCR, and TCRdb kept only the in-frame ones, dropping some. The sample gives nearly 2 million clones, about 95% of which show up once; 0.9% to 1.5% is in the top ten. The source of the sample is a study of shared clonotypes between healthy human individuals. Study outcomes and limitations: The expectation was that sequencing depth would affect clonotype sharing among donors.

Selected positively for CCR7 and CD45RO-negative, naive CD8 cells excluded terminally differentiated effector memory CD45RA+ cells. Adult Caucasians living in Nashville, Tennessee made up all of the donors. The receptor was derived from a man aged 18 to 29 in good health. Material for sequencing was naive CD8+ T cells sorted from blood.

Here the CDR3 DNA reads TGTGCCAGCAGTTTAGTATCGAGCAATGAGCAGTTCTTC. It yields the protein CASSLVSSNEQFF. The gene calls are TRBV27 and TRBJ2-1; unclear D gene. The V end was cut by 2 bases, the J end by 6 bases, with 8 bases between. From germline, CDR1 is MNHEY and CDR2 SMNVEV (reference sequence). The CDR3 runs 13 residues.